What follows are 25 T cell receptor beta chains derived from one specimen sequenced in a study of memory B cells and T cells in multiple sclerosis. Repertoires were generated with immunoSEQ multiplex PCR, while TCRdb's copy carries only in-frame clones and drops some. The sample has some 11,000 clones, just under 85% seen once. CFSE-dim autoproliferating and CFSE-high non-proliferating T cells from unstimulated culture were sequenced separately. Cultures began with 45 million to 50 million CFSE-labeled PBMCs, unstimulated for under 8 days, with replicate wells pooled. For these receptors, no antigen is known. Sequencing was performed on PBMCs from blood kept in culture. These TCRs come from a human donor with multiple sclerosis.

The gene calls are TRBV27 and TRBJ2-5, with 8 bases that match TRBD2. Germline assignment: CDR1 MNHEY and CDR2 SMNVEV (reference sequence). The CDR3 runs to 15 residues. Trimming took 3 bases from V and 5 from J; bases not matched to a gene: 8. The CDR3 bases are TGTGCCAGCAGTTTGTCAAGCGGGAGTGGGGAGACCCAGTACTTC. It is translated as CASSLSSGSGETQYF.

This chain connects TRBV5-6 to TRBJ1-1; D call uncertain. V lost 0 bases and J 0 bases, leaving 9 bases between the germline ends. Germline CDR1 and CDR2: SGHDT and YYEEEE. The CDR3 length is 15 residues. The CDR3, as DNA: TGTGCCAGCAGCTTGGCGTCGGCAATGAACACTGAAGCTTTCTTT. It is translated as CASSLASAMNTEAFF.

This clone came up once. The V call is TRBV6-4, the J call TRBJ2-1; no clear D gene. Germline V gene sequence: CDR1 MRHNA, CDR2 SNTAGT. V was shortened by 5 bases and J by 0 bases, with 8 bases between the two germline ends. The CDR3 sequence is 14 residues long. The chain's CDR3 is CASSPGLSYNEQFF. Written as DNA, the CDR3 is TGTGCCAGCAGTCCGGGTCTCTCCTACAATGAGCAGTTCTTC.

The rearrangement joins TRBV5-1 to TRBJ2-3; unclear D gene. V was cut by 3 bases and J by 2 bases, with 1 base left in between. This CDR3 is built from 11 residues. Germline CDR1 and CDR2: SGHRS and YFSETQ. CDR3 amino acids: CASSYTDTQYF. As DNA, the CDR3 is TGCGCCAGCAGCTACACAGATACGCAGTATTTT.

The rearrangement joins TRBV5-1 to TRBJ1-3; 8 nucleotides line up with TRBD1. After removal of 1 base from V and 2 bases from J, the junction contained 5 bases not matched to a gene. The CDR3 is made up of 16 amino acids. Germline loops: CDR1 SGHRS, CDR2 YFSETQ. Here the CDR3 reads CASSLWLTGAGNTIYF. The CDR3 DNA sequence: TGCGCCAGCAGCTTGTGGTTGACAGGGGCTGGAAACACCATATATTTT.

This chain joins TRBV6-1 and TRBJ2-7, with TRBD2 matching 10 bases. The V gene's germline CDR1 is MNHNS and CDR2 SASEGT. The CDR3 runs 15 residues. V shed 2 bases and J 0 bases; nucleotides not matched to a gene: 1. The CDR3 region has the DNA TGTGCCAGCAGTGAACTAGCGGGGGCCTCCTACGAGCAGTACTTC. Translating gives CASSELAGASYEQYF.

The V gene is TRBV12-5, the J gene TRBJ1-6; 7 positions agree with TRBD1. The CDR3 totals 16 residues. Germline lookup yields CDR1 LGHNT and CDR2 FRNRAP. The V and J ends lost 1 base and 3 bases, in that order; junction bases with no gene match: 3. CDR3 coding DNA: TGTGCTAGTGGTTTGGAGAACAGGGGCTATAATTCACCCCTCCACTTT. Translation: CASGLENRGYNSPLHF.

V usage is TRBV9 and J usage is TRBJ2-1; a possible D gene is TRBD1 (5 bases). The CDR3 runs 17 residues. Trimming removed 4 bases at V and 3 bases at J, with 20 bases between. The V gene's germline CDR1 is SGDLS and CDR2 YYNGEE. The CDR3 spells CASSQQARARGYNEQFF. CDR3 bases: TGTGCCAGCAGCCAACAGGCTAGGGCTAGGGGCTACAATGAGCAGTTCTTC.

V gene TRBV6-4 combines with J gene TRBJ2-1; perhaps TRBD1 as D (5 bases). This CDR3 contains 17 residues. Deletions cut 4 bases from V and 3 bases from J, with 19 bases between. From germline, CDR1 is MRHNA and CDR2 SNTAGT. CDR3 in DNA: TGTGCCAGCAGTGTGTACAGGACGAAAGGAAACTACAATGAGCAGTTCTTC. The encoded protein is CASSVYRTKGNYNEQFF.

The CDR3 loop is CATSRAARELSYEQYF. The CDR3 coding sequence is TGTGCCACCAGCAGAGCGGCGCGGGAGCTCTCCTACGAGCAGTACTTC. The J gene is TRBJ2-7, the V gene TRBV15; 7 bases agree with TRBD2. J gave up 0 bases and V 1 base, and 6 bases lay outside the gene matches. The germline V gene encodes CDR1 LNHNV and CDR2 YYDKDF (reference sequence). CDR3 size: 16 residues. The full variable domain, with the rest looked up from reference TRBV15 and TRBJ2-7, is DAMVIQNPRYQVTQFGKPVTLSCSQTLNHNVMYWYQQKSSQAPKLLFHYYDKDFNNEADTPDNFQSRRPNTSFCFLDIRSPGLGDTAMYLCATSRAARELSYEQYFGPGTRLTVT.

This chain links TRBV5-1 with TRBJ1-3; TRBD1 agrees at 7 bases. Trimming at V came to 2 bases and at J to 4 bases, leaving 3 bases not matched to a gene. The CDR3 totals 14 residues. Per germline, CDR1 SGHRS and CDR2 YFSETQ. The DNA of the CDR3 is TGCGCCAGCAGCTTCGGCAGGGGGGGAAACACCATATATTTT. Amino acids: CASSFGRGGNTIYF.

This rearrangement joins TRBV9 to TRBJ1-4; D gene unclear. CDR3 length: 13 amino acids. Looked up from germline, CDR1 is SGDLS and CDR2 is YYNGEE. The ends were cut back, 0 bases at V and 6 bases at J, with 6 bases in the middle. The CDR3 nucleotides are TGTGCCAGCAGCGTAGGGTGGGATGAAAAACTGTTTTTT. It is translated as CASSVGWDEKLFF.

The V and J genes are TRBV2 and TRBJ2-1, with 10 bases matching TRBD2. V lost 1 base and J lost 9; bases outside the gene matches: 9. This CDR3 spans 16 amino acids. CDR1 SNHLY and CDR2 FYNNEI come from the germline V gene. The CDR3 region has the DNA TGTGCCAGCAGTGAAGGACTAGCGGGTGAACAGGGTGAGCAGTTCTTC. It yields the protein CASSEGLAGEQGEQFF.

This chain uses TRBV9 with TRBJ1-2, with D possibly being TRBD1 (5 bases). The germline CDR1 and CDR2 sequences are SGDLS and YYNGEE. V shed 0 bases and J shed 3 bases, with 12 bases lying between them. This CDR3 is 15 amino acids long. The CDR3 DNA is TGTGCCAGCAGCGTAGTCCCCCAGGGTGACTATGGCTACACCTTC. It codes for CASSVVPQGDYGYTF.

The chain couples TRBV5-1 to TRBJ2-3; D remains ambiguous. This CDR3 spans 11 amino acids. Between the trimmed V and J ends, which lost 0 bases and 6 bases, there was a span of 2 bases. Germline CDR1 is SGHRS and CDR2 is YFSETQ. The CDR3 is CASSLEDTQYF. The CDR3 DNA sequence: TGCGCCAGCAGCTTGGAGGATACGCAGTATTTT.

The chain is built from TRBV6-4 and TRBJ2-2, with TRBD1 as a possible D gene (6 bases). Germline V CDR1 and CDR2: MRHNA, SNTAGT. V was trimmed by 6 bases and J by 0 bases, leaving 11 bases between them. This CDR3 contains 15 residues. CDR3 amino acids: CASRGTGPNTGELFF. DNA for the CDR3: TGTGCCAGCAGGGGTACAGGGCCGAACACCGGGGAGCTGTTTTTT.

V is TRBV28 and J is TRBJ1-1; the D gene is possibly TRBD1 (5 bases). Germline CDR1 and CDR2: MDHEN and SYDVKM. V was shortened by 5 bases and J by 4 bases, with 17 bases between the two germline ends. The length of the CDR3 is 15 residues. CDR3 region: CASSRTTPGSTEAFF. DNA for the CDR3: TGTGCCAGCAGTCGAACGACACCAGGGAGCACTGAAGCTTTCTTT.

The genes are TRBV5-1 and TRBJ2-5; TRBD1 aligns across 12 bases. The CDR3 loop spans 17 amino acids. Germline CDR1 reads SGHRS; CDR2 reads YFSETQ. Losses at the gene ends were 0 bases for V and 2 bases for J; bases not matched to a gene: 5. CDR3 DNA: TGCGCCAGCAGCTTGGGGGGACAGGGGGCCTTACAAGAGACCCAGTACTTC. It encodes CASSLGGQGALQETQYF.

The genes are TRBV10-3 and TRBJ1-2, with D possibly TRBD1 on 5 matching bases. This CDR3 comprises 15 residues. The germline CDR1 and CDR2 sequences are ENHRY and SYGVKD. The V end lost 6 bases, the J end lost 4 bases, and 18 bases lay between the germline ends. This CDR3 reads CAISIQGIESYGYTF. The CDR3 nucleotides read TGTGCCATCAGCATCCAGGGAATTGAGAGCTATGGCTACACCTTC.

J is TRBJ1-2 and V is TRBV5-6; D may be TRBD1 (6 bases). Trimming left V 2 bases short and J 2 bases short, with 13 bases between. The CDR3 contains 15 residues. Germline V CDR1 and CDR2: SGHDT, YYEEEE. CDR3 residues: CASSFSDRTNYGYTF. The CDR3 bases are TGTGCCAGCAGCTTTAGTGACAGGACCAACTATGGCTACACCTTC.

This sequence joins TRBV6-1 and TRBJ1-2, with TRBD1 identical over 8 bases. The germline CDR1 and CDR2 sequences are MNHNS and SASEGT. CDR3 length equals 14 residues. J lost 8 bases, V lost 1 base, and 6 bases had no gene match. The CDR3 DNA reads TGTGCCAGCAGTGAAGGGGACAGGACGGGAGGCTACACCTTC. Its protein is CASSEGDRTGGYTF.

The genes are TRBV27 and TRBJ2-1; TRBD2 might be the D (7 bases). V was shortened by 7 bases and J by 7 bases, with 20 bases between the two germline ends. This CDR3 contains 15 residues. CDR1 MNHEY and CDR2 SMNVEV come from the germline V gene (reference sequence). As DNA, the CDR3 is TGTGCCAGCACCCCTTTAGGGGGGGGCAAGAATGAGCAGTTCTTC. This sequence encodes CASTPLGGGKNEQFF.

This clone was detected only once. This sequence joins TRBV2 and TRBJ2-7; 8 bases line up with TRBD1. Germline CDR1 is SNHLY and CDR2 is FYNNEI. Germline trimming cut 3 bases from V and 3 bases from J; bases unmatched to any gene: 1. CDR3 size: 13 residues. The CDR3 sequence: CASSDRGRYEQYF. CDR3 DNA: TGTGCCAGCAGTGACAGGGGGCGCTACGAGCAGTACTTC.

The chain links TRBV5-4 to TRBJ2-3, with unresolved D. Germline-derived CDR1 and CDR2 are SGHNT and YYREEE (reference sequence). This CDR3 is 13 amino acids long. Trimming shortened V by 1 base and J by 2 bases, and 5 bases separated the two germline ends. The chain's CDR3 is CASSLYHTDTQYF. CDR3 DNA sequence: TGTGCCAGCAGCTTGTACCACACAGATACGCAGTATTTT.

The chain recombines TRBV2 with TRBJ2-7, with TRBD2 matching 9 bases. The CDR3 has 15 amino acids. With V trimmed by 3 bases and J by 0 bases, 3 bases remained unmatched. Germline V CDR1 and CDR2: SNHLY, FYNNEI. The CDR3 bases are TGTGCCAGCAGTGATTTGACTAGCGGCTCCTACGAGCAGTACTTC. This sequence encodes CASSDLTSGSYEQYF.